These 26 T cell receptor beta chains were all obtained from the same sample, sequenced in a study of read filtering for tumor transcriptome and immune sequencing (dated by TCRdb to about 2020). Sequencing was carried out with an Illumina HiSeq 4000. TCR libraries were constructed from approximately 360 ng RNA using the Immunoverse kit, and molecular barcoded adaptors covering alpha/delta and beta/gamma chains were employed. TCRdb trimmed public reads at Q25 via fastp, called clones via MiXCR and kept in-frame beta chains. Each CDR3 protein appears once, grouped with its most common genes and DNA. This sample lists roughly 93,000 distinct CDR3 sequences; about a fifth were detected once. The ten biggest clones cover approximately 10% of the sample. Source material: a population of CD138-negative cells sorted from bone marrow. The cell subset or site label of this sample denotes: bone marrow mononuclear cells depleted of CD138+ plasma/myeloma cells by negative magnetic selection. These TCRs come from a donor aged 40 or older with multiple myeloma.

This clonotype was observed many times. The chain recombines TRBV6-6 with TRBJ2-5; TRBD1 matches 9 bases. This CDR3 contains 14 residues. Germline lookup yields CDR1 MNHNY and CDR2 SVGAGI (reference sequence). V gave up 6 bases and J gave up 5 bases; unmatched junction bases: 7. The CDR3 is CASRPQGAGETQYF. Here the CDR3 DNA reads TGTGCCAGCAGGCCACAGGGGGCTGGGGAGACCCAGTACTTC.

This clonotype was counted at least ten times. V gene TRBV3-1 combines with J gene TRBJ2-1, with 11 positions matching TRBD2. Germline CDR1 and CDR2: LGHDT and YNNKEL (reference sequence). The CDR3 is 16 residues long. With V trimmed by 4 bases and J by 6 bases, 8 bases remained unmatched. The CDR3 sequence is CASSLDGTSGSNEQFF. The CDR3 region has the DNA TGTGCCAGCAGCCTCGATGGGACTAGCGGATCCAATGAGCAGTTCTTC.

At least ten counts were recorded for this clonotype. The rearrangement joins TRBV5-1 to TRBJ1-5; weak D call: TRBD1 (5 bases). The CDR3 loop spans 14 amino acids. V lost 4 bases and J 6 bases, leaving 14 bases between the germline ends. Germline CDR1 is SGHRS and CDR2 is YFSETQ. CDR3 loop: CASSPGTAGQPQHF. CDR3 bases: TGCGCCAGCAGCCCAGGGACCGCGGGTCAGCCCCAGCATTTT.

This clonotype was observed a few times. CDR3 bases: TGTGCCAGCAGCTTGAGTTTTAACTATGGCTACACCTTC. This encodes CASSLSFNYGYTF. V usage is TRBV11-2 and J usage is TRBJ1-2; D uncertain. CDR3 length: 13 residues. V shed 3 bases and J shed 1 base, with 6 bases lying between them. Germline V lookup: CDR1 SGHAT, CDR2 FQNNGV.

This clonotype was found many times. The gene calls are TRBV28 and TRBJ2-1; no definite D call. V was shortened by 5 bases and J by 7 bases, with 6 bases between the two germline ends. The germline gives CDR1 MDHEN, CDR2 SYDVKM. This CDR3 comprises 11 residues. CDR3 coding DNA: TGTGCCAGCAGTGAACAAAATGAGCAGTTCTTC. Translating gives CASSEQNEQFF.

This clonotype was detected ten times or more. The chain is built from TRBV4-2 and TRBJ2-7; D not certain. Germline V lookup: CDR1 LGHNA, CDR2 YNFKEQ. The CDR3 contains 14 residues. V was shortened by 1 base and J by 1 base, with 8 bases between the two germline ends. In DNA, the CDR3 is TGTGCCAGCAGCCAAGTCTTCGGGTCCTACGAGCAGTACTTC. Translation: CASSQVFGSYEQYF.

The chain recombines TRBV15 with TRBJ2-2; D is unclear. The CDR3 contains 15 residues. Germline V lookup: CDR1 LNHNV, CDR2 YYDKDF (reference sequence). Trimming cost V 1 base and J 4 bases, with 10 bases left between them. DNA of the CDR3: TGTGCCACCAGCAGAGGGGGTGAAACCACCGGGGAGCTGTTTTTT. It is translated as CATSRGGETTGELFF.

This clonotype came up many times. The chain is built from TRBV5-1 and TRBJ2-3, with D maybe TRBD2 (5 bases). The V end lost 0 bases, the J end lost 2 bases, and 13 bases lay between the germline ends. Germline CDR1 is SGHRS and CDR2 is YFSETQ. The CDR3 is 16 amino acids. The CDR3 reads CASSLEIGDPTDTQYF. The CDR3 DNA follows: TGCGCCAGCAGCTTGGAGATCGGGGATCCCACAGATACGCAGTATTTT.

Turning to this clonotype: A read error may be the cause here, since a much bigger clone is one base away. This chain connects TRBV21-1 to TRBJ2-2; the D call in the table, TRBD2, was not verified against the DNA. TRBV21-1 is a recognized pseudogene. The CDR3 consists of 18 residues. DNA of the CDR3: TGTGCCAGCAGCAAAATAGGCCGACTAGCGTCGAACACCGGGGAGCTGTTTTTT. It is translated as CASSKIGRLASNTGELFF.

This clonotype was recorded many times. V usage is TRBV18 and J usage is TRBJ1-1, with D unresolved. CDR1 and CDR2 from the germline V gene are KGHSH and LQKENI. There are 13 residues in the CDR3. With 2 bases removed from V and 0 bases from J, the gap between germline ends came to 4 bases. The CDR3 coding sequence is TGTGCCAGCTCACCAGGAATGAACACTGAAGCTTTCTTT. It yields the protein CASSPGMNTEAFF.

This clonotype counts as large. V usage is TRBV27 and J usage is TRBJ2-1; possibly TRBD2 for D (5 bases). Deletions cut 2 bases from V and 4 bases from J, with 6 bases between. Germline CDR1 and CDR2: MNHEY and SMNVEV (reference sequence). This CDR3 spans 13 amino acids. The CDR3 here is CASSLGRYNEQFF. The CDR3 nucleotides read TGTGCCAGCAGTTTAGGGAGATACAATGAGCAGTTCTTC.

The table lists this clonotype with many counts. CDR3 protein: CASSLTQNNEQFF. For the CDR3, the DNA is TGTGCCAGCAGTTTAACCCAAAACAATGAGCAGTTCTTC. The rearrangement joins TRBV28 to TRBJ2-1; D not resolved. The CDR3 sequence is 13 residues long. CDR1 and CDR2 from the germline V gene are MDHEN and SYDVKM. V gave up 2 bases and J gave up 5 bases, with 7 bases separating them.

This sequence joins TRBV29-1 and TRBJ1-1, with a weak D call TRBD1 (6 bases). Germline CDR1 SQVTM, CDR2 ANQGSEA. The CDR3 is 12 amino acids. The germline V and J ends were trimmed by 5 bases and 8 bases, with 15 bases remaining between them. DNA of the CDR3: TGCAGCGTTACCGGGGGCGGAGGAGAAGCTTTCTTT. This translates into CSVTGGGGEAFF.

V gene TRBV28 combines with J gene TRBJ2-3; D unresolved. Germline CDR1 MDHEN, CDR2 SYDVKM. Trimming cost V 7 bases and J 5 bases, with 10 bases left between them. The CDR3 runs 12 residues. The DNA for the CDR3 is TGTGCCAGCAACCCCGCCCGAGATACGCAGTATTTT. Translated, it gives CASNPARDTQYF.

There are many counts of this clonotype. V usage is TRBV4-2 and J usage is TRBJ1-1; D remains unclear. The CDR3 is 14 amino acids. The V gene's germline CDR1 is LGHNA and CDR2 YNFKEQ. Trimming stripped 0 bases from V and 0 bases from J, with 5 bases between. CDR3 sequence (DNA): TGTGCCAGCAGCCAAGAACGGATGAACACTGAAGCTTTCTTT. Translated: CASSQERMNTEAFF.

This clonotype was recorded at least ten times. As DNA, the CDR3 is TGTGCCAGCAGCCCCTTTGCAAAGGAGCAGTTCTTC. As protein: CASSPFAKEQFF. This chain links TRBV7-2 with TRBJ2-1; D not resolved. Deletions cut 5 bases from V and 10 bases from J, with 12 bases between. The length of the CDR3 is 12 residues. The germline gives CDR1 SGHTA, CDR2 FQGNSA.

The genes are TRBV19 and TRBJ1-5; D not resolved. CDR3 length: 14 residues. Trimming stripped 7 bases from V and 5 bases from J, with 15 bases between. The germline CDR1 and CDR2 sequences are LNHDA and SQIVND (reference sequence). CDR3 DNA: TGTGCCAGTACCCCGCTGGGCGGCGATCAGCCCCAGCATTTT. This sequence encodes CASTPLGGDQPQHF.

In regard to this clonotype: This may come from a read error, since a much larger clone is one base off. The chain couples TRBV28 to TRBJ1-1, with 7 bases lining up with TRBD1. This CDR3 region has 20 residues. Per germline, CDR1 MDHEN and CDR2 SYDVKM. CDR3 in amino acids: CASSLCKMEDRPPLNTGAFF. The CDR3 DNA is TGTGCCAGCAGTTTATGCAAGATGGAGGACAGGCCACCTTTGAACACTGGAGCTTTCTTT.

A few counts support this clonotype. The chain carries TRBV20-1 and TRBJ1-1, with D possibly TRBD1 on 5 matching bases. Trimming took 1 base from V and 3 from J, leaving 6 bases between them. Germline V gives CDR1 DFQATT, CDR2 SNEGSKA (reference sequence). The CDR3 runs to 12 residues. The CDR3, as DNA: TGCAGTGCTAGAGGGGGGTACACTGAAGCTTTCTTT. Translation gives CSARGGYTEAFF.

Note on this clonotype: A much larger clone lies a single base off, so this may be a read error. The CDR3 bases are TGTGCCAGCAGTTTTGCAGGGACGGAGACCCAGTACTTC. It specifies CASSFAGTETQYF. The chain uses TRBV28 and TRBJ2-5, with D perhaps assigned TRBD1 or TRBD2 (5 bases each). This CDR3 has 13 amino acids. Germline V gives CDR1 MDHEN, CDR2 SYDVKM. Trimming took 3 bases from V and 5 from J, leaving 10 bases between them.

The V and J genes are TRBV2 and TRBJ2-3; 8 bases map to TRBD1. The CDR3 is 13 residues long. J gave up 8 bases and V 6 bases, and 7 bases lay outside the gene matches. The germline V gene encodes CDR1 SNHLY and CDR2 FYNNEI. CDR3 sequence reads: CASRGTGGCTQYF. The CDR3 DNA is TGTGCCAGCAGGGGGACAGGAGGTTGTACGCAGTATTTT. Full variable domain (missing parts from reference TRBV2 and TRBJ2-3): EPEVTQTPSHQVTQMGQEVILRCVPISNHLYFYWYRQILGQKVEFLVSFYNNEISEKSEIFDDQFSVERPDGSNFTLKIRSTKLEDSAMYFCASRGTGGCTQYFGPGTRLTVL.

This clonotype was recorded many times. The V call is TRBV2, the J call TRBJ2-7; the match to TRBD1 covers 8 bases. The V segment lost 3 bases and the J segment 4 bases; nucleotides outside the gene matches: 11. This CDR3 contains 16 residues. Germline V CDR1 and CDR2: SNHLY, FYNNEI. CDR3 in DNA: TGTGCCAGCAGTGATACCTCCCGGACAGGGATGTACGAGCAGTACTTC. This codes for CASSDTSRTGMYEQYF.

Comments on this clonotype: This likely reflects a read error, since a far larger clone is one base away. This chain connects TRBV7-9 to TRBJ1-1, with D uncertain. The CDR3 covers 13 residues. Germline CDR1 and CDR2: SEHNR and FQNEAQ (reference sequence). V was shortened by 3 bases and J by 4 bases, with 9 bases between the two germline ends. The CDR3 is CASSFGQSTEAFF. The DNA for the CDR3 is TGTGCCAGCAGCTTCGGCCAGAGCACTGAAGCTTTCTTT.

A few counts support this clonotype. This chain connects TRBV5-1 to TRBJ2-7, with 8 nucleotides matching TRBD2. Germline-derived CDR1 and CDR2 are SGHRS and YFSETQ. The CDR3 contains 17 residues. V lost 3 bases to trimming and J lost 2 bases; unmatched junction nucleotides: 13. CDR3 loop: CASSSYSGGSEAYEQYF. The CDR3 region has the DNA TGCGCCAGCAGCTCGTACTCGGGGGGGTCAGAGGCCTACGAGCAGTACTTC.

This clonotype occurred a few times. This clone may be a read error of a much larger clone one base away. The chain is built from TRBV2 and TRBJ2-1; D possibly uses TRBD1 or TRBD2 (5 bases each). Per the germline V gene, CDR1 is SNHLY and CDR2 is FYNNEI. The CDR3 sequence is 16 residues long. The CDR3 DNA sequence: TGTGCCAGCAGTGAAGCCCCACTGGGACGTTACAGTGAGCAGTTCTTC. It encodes CASSEAPLGRYSEQFF.

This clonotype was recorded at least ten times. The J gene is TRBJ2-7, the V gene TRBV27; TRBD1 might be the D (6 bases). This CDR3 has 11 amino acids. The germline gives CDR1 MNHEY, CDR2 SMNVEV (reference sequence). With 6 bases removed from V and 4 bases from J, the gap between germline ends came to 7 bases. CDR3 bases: TGTGCCAGCAGGGGACATTACGAGCAGTACTTC. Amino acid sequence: CASRGHYEQYF.